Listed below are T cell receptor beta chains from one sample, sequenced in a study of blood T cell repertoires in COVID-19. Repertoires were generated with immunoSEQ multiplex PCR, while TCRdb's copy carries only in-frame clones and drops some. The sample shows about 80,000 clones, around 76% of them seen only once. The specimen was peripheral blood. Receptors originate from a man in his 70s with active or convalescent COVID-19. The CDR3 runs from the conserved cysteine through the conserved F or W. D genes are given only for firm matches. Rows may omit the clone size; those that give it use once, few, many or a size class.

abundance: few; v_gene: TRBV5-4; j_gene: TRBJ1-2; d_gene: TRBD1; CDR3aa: CASSDWTGNYGYTF; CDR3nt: TGTGCCAGCAGCGACTGGACAGGGAACTATGGCTACACCTTC
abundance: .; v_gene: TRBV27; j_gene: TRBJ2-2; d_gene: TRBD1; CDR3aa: CASGYDRAPPGELFF; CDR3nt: TGTGCCAGCGGATATGACAGGGCTCCACCGGGTGAGCTGTTTTTT
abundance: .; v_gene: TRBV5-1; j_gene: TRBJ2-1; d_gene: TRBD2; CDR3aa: CASSTPGTSGADEQFF; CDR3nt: TGCGCCAGCAGCACGCCCGGGACTAGCGGGGCGGATGAGCAGTTCTTC
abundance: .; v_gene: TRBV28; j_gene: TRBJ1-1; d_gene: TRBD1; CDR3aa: CASPPRRTGLNTEAFF; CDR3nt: TGTGCCAGCCCCCCCCGCCGGACAGGGTTGAACACTGAAGCTTTCTTT
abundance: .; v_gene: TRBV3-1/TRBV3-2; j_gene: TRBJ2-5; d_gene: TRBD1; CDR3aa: CASTKTMTGGLETQYF; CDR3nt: TGTGCCAGCACCAAGACGATGACAGGGGGCCTCGAAACCCAGTACTTC
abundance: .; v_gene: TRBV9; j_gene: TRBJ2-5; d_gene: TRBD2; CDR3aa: CASSVGTSGAQTQYF; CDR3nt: TGTGCCAGCAGCGTCGGGACTAGCGGGGCCCAGACCCAGTACTTC
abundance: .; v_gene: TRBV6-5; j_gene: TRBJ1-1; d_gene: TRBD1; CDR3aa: CASQGRGPTEAFF; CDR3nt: TGTGCCAGCCAAGGAAGGGGGCCTACTGAAGCTTTCTTT
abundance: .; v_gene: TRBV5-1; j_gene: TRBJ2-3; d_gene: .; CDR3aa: CASMDSASTDTQYF; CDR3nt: TGCGCCAGCATGGACAGCGCCAGCACAGATACGCAGTATTTT
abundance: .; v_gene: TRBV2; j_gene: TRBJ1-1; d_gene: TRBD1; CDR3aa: CASRTGGLQNTEAFF; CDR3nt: TGTGCCAGCAGAACAGGGGGTCTTCAGAACACTGAAGCTTTCTTT
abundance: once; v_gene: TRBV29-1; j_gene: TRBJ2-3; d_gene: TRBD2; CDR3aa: CSSGGADTQYF; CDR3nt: TGCAGCTCCGGGGGGGCTGATACGCAGTATTTT
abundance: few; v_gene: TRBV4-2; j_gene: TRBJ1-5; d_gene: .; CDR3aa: CASSLEAGAHQPQHF; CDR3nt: TGTGCCAGCAGTCTGGAGGCAGGGGCCCACCAGCCCCAGCATTTT
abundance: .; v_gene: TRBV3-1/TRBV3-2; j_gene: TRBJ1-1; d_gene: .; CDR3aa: CASSHGVGTEAFF; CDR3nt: TGTGCCAGCAGCCACGGGGTAGGAACTGAAGCTTTCTTT